This T cell receptor beta chain was profiled in a study of blood T cell repertoires in COVID-19. Enrollees, about 18 to 89 years old, lived in 25 or so US areas. Cohorts were based on clinical histories the participants reported. V gave up 9 bases and J gave up 8 bases, with 18 bases separating them. The CDR3 runs 13 residues. Germline CDR1 reads SNHLY; CDR2 reads FYNNEI. Only in-frame clones appear in the TCRdb table, and some are missing; sequencing was by immunoSEQ multiplex PCR. The table shows approximately 230,000 clones, with 85% to 90% occurring only once. The chain links TRBV2 to TRBJ2-3; D might be TRBD1 (5 bases). The sequencing sample was made of PBMCs or T cells enriched from blood (not recorded which). The clonotype comes from a man younger than 30 who had recovered from COVID-19. The CDR3 here is CARKQGVAGTQYF. CDR3 nucleotide sequence: TGTGCCAGGAAACAAGGGGTTGCAGGTACGCAGTATTTT.